This TCR beta chain was sequenced for a study of cytomegalovirus exposure and HLA in healthy donors. This table comes from immunoSEQ multiplex PCR, and its TCRdb copy is limited to in-frame clones, with some not included. The sample carries some 350,000 clones, around 90% recorded once. The study, taken as a whole, reports: In vitro confirmation showed three CMV-associated chains to be CMV antigen specific. Published work reported that the classifier diagnosed cytomegalovirus status with high specificity and sensitivity.

The germline V gene encodes CDR1 MNHEY and CDR2 SMNVEV (reference sequence). V shed 5 bases, J shed 4 bases, and the junction held 7 bases outside the gene matches. This CDR3 spans 14 amino acids. From the 120-subject validation cohort, which was separate from the approximately 700-subject first cohort, the donors were drawn. Concerning this clone itself: Its antigen is currently unknown.

The rearrangement uses TRBV27 and TRBJ2-7, with TRBD1 matching over 8 bases. The material sequenced was PBMCs. This receptor was obtained from a woman in her twenties or thirties in good health and CMV-seropositive. The CDR3 here is CASSLTGEGYEQYF. DNA for the CDR3: TGTGCCAGCAGTCTGACAGGGGAAGGGTACGAGCAGTACTTC.